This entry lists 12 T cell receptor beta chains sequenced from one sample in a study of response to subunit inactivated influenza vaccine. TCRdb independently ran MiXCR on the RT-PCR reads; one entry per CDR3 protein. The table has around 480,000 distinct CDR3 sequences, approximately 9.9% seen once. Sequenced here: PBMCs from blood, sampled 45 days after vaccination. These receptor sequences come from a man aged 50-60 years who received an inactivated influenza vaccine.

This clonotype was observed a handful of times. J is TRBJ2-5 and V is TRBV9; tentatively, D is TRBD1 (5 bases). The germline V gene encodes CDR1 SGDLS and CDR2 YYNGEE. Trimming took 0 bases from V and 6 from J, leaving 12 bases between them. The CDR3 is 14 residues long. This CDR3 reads CASSVVDTAQTQYF. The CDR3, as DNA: TGTGCCAGCAGCGTAGTGGACACCGCACAGACCCAGTACTTC.

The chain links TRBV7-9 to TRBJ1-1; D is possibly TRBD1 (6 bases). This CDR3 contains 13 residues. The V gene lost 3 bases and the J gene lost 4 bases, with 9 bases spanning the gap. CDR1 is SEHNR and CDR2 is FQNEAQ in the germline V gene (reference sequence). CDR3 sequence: CASSFGDTTEAFF. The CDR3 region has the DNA TGTGCCAGCAGCTTCGGGGACACCACTGAAGCTTTCTTT.

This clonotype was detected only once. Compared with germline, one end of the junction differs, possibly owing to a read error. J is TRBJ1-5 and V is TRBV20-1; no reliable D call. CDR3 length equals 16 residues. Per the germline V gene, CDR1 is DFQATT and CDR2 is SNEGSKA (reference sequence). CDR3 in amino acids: CCARDRVSGSNQPQHF. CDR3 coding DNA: TGCTGTGCTAGAGATCGCGTCAGTGGAAGCAATCAGCCCCAGCATTTT.

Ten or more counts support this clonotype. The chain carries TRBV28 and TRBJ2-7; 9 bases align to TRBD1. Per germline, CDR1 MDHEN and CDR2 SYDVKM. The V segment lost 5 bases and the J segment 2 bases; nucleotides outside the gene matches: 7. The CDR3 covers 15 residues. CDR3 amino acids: CASSRGDRATYEQYF. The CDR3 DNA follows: TGTGCCAGCAGTCGGGGGGACAGGGCTACCTACGAGCAGTACTTC.

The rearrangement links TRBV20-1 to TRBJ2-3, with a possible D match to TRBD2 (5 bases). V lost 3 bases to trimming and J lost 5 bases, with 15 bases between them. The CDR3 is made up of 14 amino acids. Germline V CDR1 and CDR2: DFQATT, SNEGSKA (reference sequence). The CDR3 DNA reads TGCAGTGCTAGTAGGCGGGTGACGGGAGATACGCAGTATTTT. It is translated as CSASRRVTGDTQYF.

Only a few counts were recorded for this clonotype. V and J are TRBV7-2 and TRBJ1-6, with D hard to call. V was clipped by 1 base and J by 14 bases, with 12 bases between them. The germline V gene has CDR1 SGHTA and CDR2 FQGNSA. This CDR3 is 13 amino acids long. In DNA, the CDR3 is TGTGCCAGCAGCTTAGGAGAGGTCACATCCCTCCACTTT. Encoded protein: CASSLGEVTSLHF.

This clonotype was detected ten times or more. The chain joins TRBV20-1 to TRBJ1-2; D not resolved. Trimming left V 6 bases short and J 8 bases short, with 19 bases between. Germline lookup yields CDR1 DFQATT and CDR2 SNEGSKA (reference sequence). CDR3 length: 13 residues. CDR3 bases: TGCAGTGCCGCCGGGAGAGGCCTGTCAGGCTACACCTTC. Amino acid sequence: CSAAGRGLSGYTF.

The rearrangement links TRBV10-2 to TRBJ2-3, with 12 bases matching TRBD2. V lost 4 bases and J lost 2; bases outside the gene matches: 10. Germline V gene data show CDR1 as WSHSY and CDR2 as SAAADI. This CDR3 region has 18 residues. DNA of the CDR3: TGCGCCAGCAGTGGACTAGCGGGAGACGATGTTAACACAGATACGCAGTATTTT. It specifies CASSGLAGDDVNTDTQYF.

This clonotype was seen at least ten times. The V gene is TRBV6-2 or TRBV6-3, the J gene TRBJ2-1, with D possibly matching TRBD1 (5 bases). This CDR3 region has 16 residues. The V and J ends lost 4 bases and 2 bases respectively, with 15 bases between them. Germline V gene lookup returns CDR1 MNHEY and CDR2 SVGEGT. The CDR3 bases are TGTGCCAGCAGTTCCCGTTGGGGCGGTCCCTACAATGAGCAGTTCTTC. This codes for CASSSRWGGPYNEQFF.

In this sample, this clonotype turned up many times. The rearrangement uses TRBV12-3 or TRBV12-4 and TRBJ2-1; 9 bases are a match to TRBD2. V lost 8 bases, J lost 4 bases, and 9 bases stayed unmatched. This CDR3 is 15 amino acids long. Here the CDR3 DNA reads TGTGCCAGCGGACTAAGCCTAGCGGGGTACAATGAGCAGTTCTTC. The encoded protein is CASGLSLAGYNEQFF.

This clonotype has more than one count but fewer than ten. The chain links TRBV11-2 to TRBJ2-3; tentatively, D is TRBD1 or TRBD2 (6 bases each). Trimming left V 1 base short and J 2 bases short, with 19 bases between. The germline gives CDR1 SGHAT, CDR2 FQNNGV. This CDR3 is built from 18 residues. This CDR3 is CASSLVGGHLKLTDTQYF. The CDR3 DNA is TGTGCCAGCAGCTTAGTGGGGGGACACCTCAAACTCACAGATACGCAGTATTTT. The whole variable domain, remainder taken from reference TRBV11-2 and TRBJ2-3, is EAGVAQSPRYKIIEKRQSVAFWCNPISGHATLYWYQQILGQGPKLLIQFQNNGVVDDSQLPKDRFSAERLKGVDSTLKIQPAKLEDSAVYLCASSLVGGHLKLTDTQYFGPGTRLTVL.

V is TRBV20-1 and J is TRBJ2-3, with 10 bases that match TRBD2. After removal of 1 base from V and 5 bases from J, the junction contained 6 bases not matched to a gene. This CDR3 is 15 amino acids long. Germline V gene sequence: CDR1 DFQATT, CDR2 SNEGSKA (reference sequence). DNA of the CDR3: TGCAGTGCTAGAGGGAGCGGGGGGGCTGGAGATACGCAGTATTTT. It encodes CSARGSGGAGDTQYF.